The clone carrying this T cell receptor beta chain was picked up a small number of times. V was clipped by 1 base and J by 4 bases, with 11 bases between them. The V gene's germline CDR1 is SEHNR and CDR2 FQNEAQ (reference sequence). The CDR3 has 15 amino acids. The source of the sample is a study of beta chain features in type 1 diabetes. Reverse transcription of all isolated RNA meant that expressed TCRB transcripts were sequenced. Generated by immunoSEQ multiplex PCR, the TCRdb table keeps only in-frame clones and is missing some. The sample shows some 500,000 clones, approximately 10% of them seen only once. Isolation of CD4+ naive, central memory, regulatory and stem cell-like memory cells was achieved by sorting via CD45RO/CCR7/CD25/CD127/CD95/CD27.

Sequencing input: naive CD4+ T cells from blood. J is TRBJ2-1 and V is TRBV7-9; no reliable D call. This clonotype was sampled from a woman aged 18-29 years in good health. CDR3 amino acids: CASSLVGPYYNEQFF. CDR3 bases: TGTGCCAGCAGCTTAGTTGGTCCCTATTACAATGAGCAGTTCTTC.